This TCR beta chain was identified during a study of shared clonotypes between healthy human individuals. Study context: Donors were two women and a few men aged 18 to 49.

In the authors' methods: ImmunoSEQ supplied junction-only sequences lacking quality scores, so filtering was different. Clones were sequenced by immunoSEQ multiplex PCR, and TCRdb holds only the in-frame ones, with some missing. Clone size and the V and J calls come from that table; the DNA yielded D and trimming. The sample shows nearly 500,000 clones, 76% of them seen only once. From germline, CDR1 is SGHDN and CDR2 FVKESK. V lost 4 bases and J lost 4; bases outside the gene matches: 1. This CDR3 is built from 15 residues. The chain links TRBV14 to TRBJ2-1, with 13 bases that match TRBD2. Sequences were obtained from PBMCs. This clonotype originated in a woman in her forties in good health. Some clones in this sample may be carry-over from other donors' samples. The DNA for the CDR3 is TGTGCCAGCAGCCGACTAGCGGGGGGATACAATGAGCAGTTCTTC. This translates into CASSRLAGGYNEQFF.